Listed here are 6 T cell receptor beta chains from one sample, sequenced in a study of OX40 agonist ivuxolimab in advanced cancers. The data were produced by immunoSEQ multiplex PCR, yet TCRdb's version contains in-frame clones alone and is incomplete. The sample holds nearly 60,000 clones, over 70% seen once. Here the sequenced sample was CD4+ or CD8+ T cells sorted from blood, taken in a trial of the OX40 agonist ivuxolimab. These receptors were taken from an adult with an advanced solid tumor such as melanoma, head and neck, liver or kidney cancer.

The V gene is TRBV11-1, the J gene TRBJ2-6; a weak D match, TRBD2 (5 bases). Trimming cost V 6 bases and J 6 bases, with 18 bases left between them. This CDR3 spans 16 amino acids. Germline V lookup: CDR1 SGHAT, CDR2 FQDESV (reference sequence). The CDR3 sequence is CASRSQAVREANVLTF. The DNA of the CDR3 is TGTGCCAGCAGATCGCAGGCGGTTCGGGAGGCCAACGTCCTGACTTTC.

The chain is built from TRBV19 and TRBJ2-3; tentatively, D is TRBD2 (6 bases). The CDR3 is 18 residues long. Germline-derived CDR1 and CDR2 are LNHDA and SQIVND (reference sequence). V was clipped by 9 bases and J by 5 bases, with 30 bases between them. The CDR3 spells CARYQPGEAKPIEDTQYF. The CDR3 DNA reads as TGTGCCAGGTACCAACCGGGGGAGGCCAAACCAATTGAAGATACGCAGTATTTT.

The chain employs TRBV6-5 and TRBJ1-4; no firm D call. The length of the CDR3 is 13 residues. The V end was cut by 3 bases, the J end by 7 bases, with 9 bases between. Germline assignment: CDR1 MNHEY and CDR2 SVGAGI. The CDR3 DNA reads TGTGCCAGCAGTTATGATACAGCTGAAAAACTGTTTTTT. As protein: CASSYDTAEKLFF.

CDR3 sequence reads: CASTALSNTGELFF. The CDR3 nucleotides are TGTGCCAGTACGGCACTTTCGAACACCGGGGAGCTGTTTTTT. The rearrangement links TRBV19 to TRBJ2-2, with no clear D. The CDR3 totals 14 residues. V lost 7 bases, J lost 0 bases, and 9 bases lay in between. Per germline, CDR1 LNHDA and CDR2 SQIVND (reference sequence).

This clone was observed a few times. This chain joins TRBV25-1 and TRBJ2-6, with D unresolved. Germline assignment: CDR1 MGHDK and CDR2 SYGVNS. Trimming removed 5 bases at V and 0 bases at J, with 2 bases between. This CDR3 comprises 13 residues. The CDR3 region is CASSHSGANVLTF. The CDR3 DNA reads as TGTGCCAGCAGTCACTCTGGGGCCAACGTCCTGACTTTC.

V is TRBV2 and J is TRBJ1-2, with TRBD1 identical over 8 bases. Germline CDR1 and CDR2: SNHLY and FYNNEI. The length of the CDR3 is 13 residues. The trim removed 7 bases at V and 10 bases at J, leaving 11 bases unmatched. CDR3 DNA sequence: TGTGCCAGCAACCTCCGGACAGGGAACTTCTACACCTTC. Encoded protein: CASNLRTGNFYTF.